Included here is one T cell receptor beta chain sequence, with context. Antigen specificity is unknown. Using immunoSEQ multiplex PCR, the repertoire was profiled, and TCRdb retains in-frame clones only, with some absent. Of 75,000 to 90,000 clones listed, more than 70% were seen once; the top ten hold less than 0.85%. Single viable CD3+CD4+CD8-CD45RO+ cells were sorted as the memory CD4+ T cells. CMV serostatus came from serum IgG against pp150, pp28, p38, p52. The germline V gene encodes CDR1 GTSNPN and CDR2 SVGIG (reference sequence). This CDR3 has 15 residues. The ends lost 4 bases at V and 2 bases at J; junction bases unmatched: 8. These data come from a study of memory CD4+ T cells and cytomegalovirus serostatus. On the study more broadly: Donors were healthy Belgian adults, fewer than ten CMV seropositive and some 24 seronegative. Study findings and constraints: Of around 160 reported CMV TCRbeta sequences, roughly 67 were found in memory CD4+ repertoires. CMV serostatus prediction reached median AUC approximately 0.95, or 0.91 with US-trained model.

This clonotype originated in an adult in good health and CMV-seronegative. The rearrangement uses TRBV30 and TRBJ1-3, with 7 nucleotides matching TRBD1. Sequencing was done on a sample of memory CD4+ T cells from blood. The CDR3 here is CAWKRGRIPGNTIYF. DNA of the CDR3: TGTGCCTGGAAGAGGGGGCGAATCCCTGGAAACACCATATATTTT. The full variable domain, rest sourced from reference TRBV30 and TRBJ1-3, is SQTIHQWPATLVQPVGSPLSLECTVEGTSNPNLYWYRQAAGRGLQLLFYSVGIGQISSEVPQNLSASRPQDRQFILSSKKLLLSDSGFYLCAWKRGRIPGNTIYFGEGSWLTVV.